This T cell receptor (beta chain) was found in a study of regulatory dendritic cells for organ transplantation. The CDR3 covers 15 residues. Looked up from germline, CDR1 is SGHAT and CDR2 is FQNNGV. With regard to this clone: Its specificity is not known. One end of the junction fails to match germline, which may point to a read error.

Sorted T cells were CFSE-labeled and cultured less than 6 days with allogeneic regulatory or mature dendritic cells at 1:10. Measured with immunoSEQ multiplex PCR; TCRdb has only the in-frame clones, and not every one. The sample consists of about 21,000 clones, 85% of them appearing once. Sequencing was performed on naive CD4+ T cells from blood cultured with dendritic cells. Subset reported: CD45RA+ naive T cells. The sequence was obtained from a human donor in good health. V gene TRBV11-2 combines with J gene TRBJ2-7; no firm D call. The CDR3 loop is CASSLEGVHPSEQYF. CDR3 in DNA: TGTGCCAGCAGCCTAGAAGGCGTACACCCCTCCGAGCAGTACTTC. Full variable domain (remainder filled in from reference TRBV11-2 and TRBJ2-7): EAGVAQSPRYKIIEKRQSVAFWCNPISGHATLYWYQQILGQGPKLLIQFQNNGVVDDSQLPKDRFSAERLKGVDSTLKIQPAKLEDSAVYLCASSLEGVHPSEQYFGPGTRLTVT.